This T cell receptor (beta chain) came from a study of CD8 T cells in Susac syndrome. Findings and caveats of the study: Clonal expansion was missing from Susac syndrome CD4+ T cell repertoires.

Germline CDR1 reads DFQATT; CDR2 reads SNEGSKA (reference sequence). Between the trimmed V and J ends, which lost 3 bases and 0 bases, there was a span of 6 bases. The CDR3 is made up of 13 amino acids. Random hexamers were used to reverse transcribe the RNA input (about 0.5 to 1 ug). TCRdb recomputed calls from the immunoSEQ multiplex PCR reads with MiXCR, one row per CDR3 protein. The data show about 77,000 distinct CDR3 sequences, with roughly 91% seen just once and about 0.53% held by the top ten. As regards this clonotype: Its antigen is unidentified.

Sequenced input: CD4+ T cells from PBMCs. The chain has TRBV20-1 and TRBJ1-5; D call uncertain. The sequence was obtained from a human donor with Susac syndrome. The CDR3: CSARQASNQPQHF. In nucleotides, the CDR3 is TGCAGTGCTAGGCAAGCTAGCAATCAGCCCCAGCATTTT.